The clone carrying this T cell receptor beta chain showed up just once. V lost 7 bases to trimming and J lost 1 base, with 11 bases between them. From germline, CDR1 is MDHEN and CDR2 SYDVKM. The CDR3 is 14 amino acids. These data come from a study of blood T cell repertoires in COVID-19. Original handling: Amplification of reference gene primers was used by the study to estimate nucleated cell counts. Libraries were prepared by immunoSEQ multiplex PCR; TCRdb keeps only in-frame clonotypes and omits some of them. D and trimming come from the DNA, and the V and J calls and clone size come from that table. The table has about 68,000 clones, roughly 86% seen once.

The TCR sequence derives from a man aged 45 to 65 with acute or convalescent COVID-19. The gene calls are TRBV28 and TRBJ1-3; no clear D. Sequencing was carried out using peripheral blood. CDR3 nucleotides: TGTGCCAGCATCTCCGGAGGATCTGGAAACACCATATATTTT. Encoded protein: CASISGGSGNTIYF.